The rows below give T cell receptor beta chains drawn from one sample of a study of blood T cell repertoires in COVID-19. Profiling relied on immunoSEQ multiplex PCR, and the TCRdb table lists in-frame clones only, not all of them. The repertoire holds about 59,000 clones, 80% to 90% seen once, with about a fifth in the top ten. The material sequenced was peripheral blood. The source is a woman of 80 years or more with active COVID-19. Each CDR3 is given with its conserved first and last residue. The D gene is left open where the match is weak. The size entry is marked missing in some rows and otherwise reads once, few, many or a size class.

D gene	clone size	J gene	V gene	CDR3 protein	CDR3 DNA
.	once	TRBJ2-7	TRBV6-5	CASRGGPGPFGEQYF	TGTGCCAGCAGAGGAGGGCCAGGGCCGTTTGGGGAGCAGTACTTC
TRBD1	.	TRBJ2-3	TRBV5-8	CASSLGDRDADTQYF	TGTGCCAGCAGCTTGGGGGACAGGGACGCAGATACGCAGTATTTT
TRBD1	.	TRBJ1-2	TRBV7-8	CASSGSGTGGVGYTF	TGTGCCAGCAGCGGATCCGGGACAGGGGGCGTTGGCTACACCTTC
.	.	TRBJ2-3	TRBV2	CASSEGGAGTDTQYF	TGTGCCAGCAGTGAGGGGGGGGCCGGCACAGATACGCAGTATTTT
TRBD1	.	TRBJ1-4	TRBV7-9	CASSLGQGSEKLFF	TGTGCCAGCAGCCTGGGACAGGGGTCTGAAAAACTGTTTTTT
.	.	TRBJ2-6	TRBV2	CASRLQGTNVLTF	TGTGCCAGCAGGCTACAGGGTACCAACGTCCTGACTTTC
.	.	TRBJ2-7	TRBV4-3	CASSQGGGGYEQYF	TGCGCCAGCAGCCAAGGGGGAGGGGGCTACGAGCAGTACTTC
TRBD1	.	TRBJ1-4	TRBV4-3	CASSPRDRGPNEKLFF	TGCGCCAGCAGCCCCCGCGACAGGGGACCTAATGAAAAACTGTTTTTT
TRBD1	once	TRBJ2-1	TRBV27	CASSPGTASYNEQFF	TGTGCCAGCAGTCCCGGGACAGCCTCCTACAATGAGCAGTTCTTC
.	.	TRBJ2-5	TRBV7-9	CASSLSLETQYF	TGTGCCAGCAGCTTATCCCTAGAGACCCAGTACTTC
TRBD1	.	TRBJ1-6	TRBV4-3	CASSQEGTGNSPLHF	TGCGCCAGCAGCCAAGAGGGGACAGGGAATTCACCCCTCCACTTT
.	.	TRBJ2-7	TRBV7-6	CASSLASVPYEQYF	TGTGCCAGCAGCTTAGCCAGCGTCCCCTACGAGCAGTACTTC
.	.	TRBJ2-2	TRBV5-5	CASSLLWPNTGELFF	TGTGCCAGCAGCTTGTTGTGGCCAAACACCGGGGAGCTGTTTTTT
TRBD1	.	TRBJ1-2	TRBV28	CASSPGQGGGYTF	TGTGCCAGCAGTCCCGGACAGGGGGGTGGCTACACCTTC
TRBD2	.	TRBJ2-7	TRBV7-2	CASSPSTSSGGPLSYEQYF	TGTGCCAGCAGCCCTAGTACGTCTAGCGGGGGCCCCCTCTCCTACGAGCAGTACTTC
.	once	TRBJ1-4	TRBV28	CASSTQGIEKLFF	TGTGCCAGCAGTACACAGGGAATTGAAAAACTGTTTTTT
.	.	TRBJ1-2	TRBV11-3	CASRLNLPRFYGYTF	TGTGCCAGCAGGCTTAACCTTCCCCGGTTCTATGGCTACACCTTC
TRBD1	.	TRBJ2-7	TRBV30	CAWSPKDRPSYEQYF	TGTGCCTGGAGTCCGAAGGACAGGCCCTCCTACGAGCAGTACTTC
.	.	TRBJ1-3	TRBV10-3	CAISTGSGAGNTIYF	TGTGCCATCTCGACGGGATCTGGGGCTGGAAACACCATATATTTT
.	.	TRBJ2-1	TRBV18	CASSPTNRANEQFF	TGTGCCAGCTCACCGACGAACAGGGCTAATGAGCAGTTCTTC
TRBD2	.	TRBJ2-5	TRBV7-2	CASSLQGLAGAGTQYF	TGTGCCAGCAGCTTACAGGGACTAGCGGGGGCCGGGACCCAGTACTTC
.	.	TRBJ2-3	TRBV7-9	CASSPRLLSTDTQYF	TGTGCCAGCAGCCCTAGGCTGTTAAGCACAGATACGCAGTATTTT
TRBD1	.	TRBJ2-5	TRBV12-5	CASGLGRTGGQETQYF	TGTGCTAGTGGTTTGGGGAGGACAGGGGGCCAAGAGACCCAGTACTTC
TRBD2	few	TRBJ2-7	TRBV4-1	CASSQVQRGNYEQYF	TGCGCCAGCAGCCAAGTCCAGCGGGGGAACTACGAGCAGTACTTC
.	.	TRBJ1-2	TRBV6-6	CASSYAHPVYGYTF	TGTGCCAGCAGTTACGCACATCCCGTCTATGGCTACACCTTC
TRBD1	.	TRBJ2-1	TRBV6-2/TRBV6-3	CASSSTPRDRGRGGRREQFF	TGTGCCAGCAGTTCCACCCCCCGGGACAGGGGGCGGGGGGGCCGCCGGGAGCAGTTCTTC
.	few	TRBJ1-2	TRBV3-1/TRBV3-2	CASSQLSTGNGYTF	TGTGCCAGCAGCCAATTGAGTACAGGGAACGGCTACACCTTC
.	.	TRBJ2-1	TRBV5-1	CASSIQGSDNEQFF	TGCGCCAGCAGCATACAGGGTTCGGACAATGAGCAGTTCTTC
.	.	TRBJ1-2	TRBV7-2	CASSFPGWDYGYTF	TGTGCCAGCAGCTTCCCAGGGTGGGACTATGGCTACACCTTC
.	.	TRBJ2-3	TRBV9	CASSVIGDTDTQYF	TGTGCCAGCAGCGTAATTGGAGACACAGATACGCAGTATTTT
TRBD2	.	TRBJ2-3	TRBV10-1	CASSGGGDTQYF	TGCGCCAGCAGTGGGGGGGGAGATACGCAGTATTTT
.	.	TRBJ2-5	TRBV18	CASSPSGSYRIQETQYF	TGTGCCAGCTCACCTTCCGGTAGCTACCGGATCCAAGAGACCCAGTACTTC
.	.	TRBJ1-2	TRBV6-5	CASNERAGYGYTF	TGTGCCAGCAACGAGCGAGCGGGATATGGCTACACCTTC
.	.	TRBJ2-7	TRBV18	CASSPQVGELYEQYF	TGTGCCAGCTCACCACAAGTAGGGGAACTGTACGAGCAGTACTTC
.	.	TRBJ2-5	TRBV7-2	CASSLQRALGAQYF	TGTGCCAGCAGCTTACAGCGGGCCCTAGGGGCCCAGTACTTC
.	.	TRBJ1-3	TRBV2	CASTEQSFSGNTIYF	TGTGCCAGCACTGAACAGTCCTTCTCTGGAAACACCATATATTTT
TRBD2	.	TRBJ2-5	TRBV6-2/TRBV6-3	CASSRRLAGGHETQYF	TGTGCCAGCAGTCGTCGACTAGCGGGGGGGCATGAGACCCAGTACTTC
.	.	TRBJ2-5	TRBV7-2	CASSLQGWGTQYF	TGTGCCAGCAGCCTTCAGGGTTGGGGGACCCAGTACTTC
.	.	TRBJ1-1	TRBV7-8	CASSASTGAEAFF	TGTGCCAGCAGCGCTTCGACAGGCGCTGAAGCTTTCTTT
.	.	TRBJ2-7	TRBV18	CASSPGPGSYYEQYF	TGTGCCAGCTCCCCCGGGCCAGGGTCGTACTACGAGCAGTACTTC